A single sample is the source of the 10 T cell receptor beta chains below, sequenced in a study of blood T cell repertoires in COVID-19. Sequenced by immunoSEQ multiplex PCR; TCRdb stores in-frame clones only, minus some. The sample gives 310,000 or so clones, roughly 84% of which show up once; 1% is in the top ten. Sequencing used peripheral blood. The receptors here all came from a man aged 50 to 59 with active or convalescent COVID-19.

The chain employs TRBV27 and TRBJ1-5; 10 bases align to TRBD1. Germline CDR1 MNHEY, CDR2 SMNVEV (reference sequence). The trim removed 4 bases at V and 10 bases at J, leaving 7 bases unmatched. The CDR3 loop spans 14 amino acids. CDR3 in amino acids: CASSSGTGERPQHF. Written as DNA, the CDR3 is TGTGCCAGCAGTTCCGGGACAGGGGAAAGACCCCAGCATTTT.

This clone showed up just a few times. The chain employs TRBV7-6 and TRBJ1-1, with 8 bases matching TRBD1. Germline CDR1 and CDR2: SGHVS and FNYEAQ. There are 15 residues in the CDR3. V shed 3 bases and J 4 bases; nucleotides not matched to a gene: 7. CDR3 in DNA: TGTGCCAGCAGCTTCAACAGGGGGGGGCCCACTGAAGCTTTCTTT. Translation: CASSFNRGGPTEAFF.

The chain couples TRBV15 to TRBJ1-1; a possible D gene is TRBD1 (6 bases). The CDR3 contains 13 residues. Germline V CDR1 and CDR2: LNHNV, YYDKDF (reference sequence). Trimming pared 5 bases from V and 8 bases from J, leaving 15 bases between. Here the CDR3 reads CATSVFPGVEAFF. CDR3 nucleotides: TGTGCCACCAGCGTATTTCCAGGGGTGGAAGCTTTCTTT.

This clone was recorded once. The V and J genes are TRBV5-5 and TRBJ1-6, with 8 bases lining up with TRBD1. V shed 4 bases and J 0 bases; nucleotides not matched to a gene: 6. The CDR3 totals 17 residues. Germline V gives CDR1 SGHKS, CDR2 YYEKEE (reference sequence). The CDR3 is CASSLRDRSSYNSPLHF. DNA of the CDR3: TGTGCCAGCAGCCTCCGGGACAGGAGCTCCTATAATTCACCCCTCCACTTT.

The chain uses TRBV30 and TRBJ2-2; TRBD1 matches at 8 bases. The CDR3 contains 16 residues. V lost 4 bases and J lost 3; bases outside the gene matches: 10. CDR1 is GTSNPN, CDR2 SVGIG, per germline (reference sequence). Written as DNA, the CDR3 is TGTGCCTGGACTGGACAGGGCCAAATCGACACCGGGGAGCTGTTTTTT. Protein product: CAWTGQGQIDTGELFF.

The chain has TRBV4-2 and TRBJ1-5; 8 bases are a match to TRBD1. CDR1 and CDR2 from the germline V gene are LGHNA and YNFKEQ. This CDR3 region has 16 residues. J lost 4 bases, V lost 1 base, and 6 bases had no gene match. The CDR3 region is CASSQAGDRGNQPQHF. The CDR3 bases are TGTGCCAGCAGCCAAGCAGGAGACAGGGGTAATCAGCCCCAGCATTTT.

The chain employs TRBV4-2 and TRBJ1-1, with D unclear. The CDR3 spans 15 residues. The V end was cut by 1 base, the J end by 7 bases, with 16 bases between. Germline-derived CDR1 and CDR2 are LGHNA and YNFKEQ. CDR3 DNA: TGTGCCAGCAGCCAAGTAGGAGACTACTCGGGTGAAGCTTTCTTT. Its protein is CASSQVGDYSGEAFF.

This rearrangement joins TRBV28 to TRBJ1-6, with 10 positions matching TRBD1. There are 17 residues in the CDR3. Germline V lookup: CDR1 MDHEN, CDR2 SYDVKM. After removal of 6 bases from V and 0 bases from J, the junction contained 5 bases not matched to a gene. The CDR3 DNA follows: TGTGCCAGCAGGTCGGGACAGGGGAGCTCCTATAATTCACCCCTCCACTTT. Its translation: CASRSGQGSSYNSPLHF. Supplemented by reference TRBV28 and TRBJ1-6, the full variable domain reads DVKVTQSSRYLVKRTGEKVFLECVQDMDHENMFWYRQDPGLGLRLIYFSYDVKMKEKGDIPEGYSVSREKKERFSLILESASTNQTSMYLCASRSGQGSSYNSPLHFGNGTRLTVT.

This rearrangement joins TRBV19 to TRBJ2-4, with D tentatively TRBD2 (5 bases). The germline V gene has CDR1 LNHDA and CDR2 SQIVND (reference sequence). The CDR3 is 13 amino acids. V was clipped by 2 bases and J by 9 bases, with 11 bases between them. CDR3 DNA sequence: TGTGCCAGTAGTATAAAGGTACGGGGCATTCAGTACTTC. Amino acid sequence: CASSIKVRGIQYF.

The chain couples TRBV7-9 to TRBJ1-1, with D possibly matching TRBD1 (5 bases). CDR3 length equals 15 residues. CDR1 SEHNR and CDR2 FQNEAQ come from the germline V gene (reference sequence). V dropped 1 base and J dropped 6 bases, with 15 bases sitting between them. The CDR3 DNA is TGTGCCAGCAGCTTAGAGGGGCACCAGGGTGCTGAAGCTTTCTTT. Translating it yields CASSLEGHQGAEAFF.